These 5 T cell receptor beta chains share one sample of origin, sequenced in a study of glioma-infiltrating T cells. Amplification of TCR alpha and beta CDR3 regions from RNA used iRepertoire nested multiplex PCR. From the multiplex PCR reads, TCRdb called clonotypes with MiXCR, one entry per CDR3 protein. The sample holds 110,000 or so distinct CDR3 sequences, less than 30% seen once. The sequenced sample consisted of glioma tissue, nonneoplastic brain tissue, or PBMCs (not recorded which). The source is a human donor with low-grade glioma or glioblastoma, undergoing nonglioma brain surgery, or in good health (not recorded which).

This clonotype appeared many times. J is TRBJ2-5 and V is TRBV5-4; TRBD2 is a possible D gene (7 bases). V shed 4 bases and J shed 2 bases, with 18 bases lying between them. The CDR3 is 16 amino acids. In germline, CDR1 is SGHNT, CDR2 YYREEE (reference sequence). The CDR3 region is CASSPGGSGAQETQYF. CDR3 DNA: TGTGCCAGCAGCCCCGGGGGGTCGGGGGCACAAGAGACCCAGTACTTC.

This CDR3 is CASSFTGGSGRAQYF. In DNA, the CDR3 is TGTGCCAGCAGTTTTACCGGGGGAAGCGGGAGGGCGCAGTATTTT. This chain joins TRBV27 and TRBJ2-3; TRBD2 matches at 10 bases. The V gene's germline CDR1 is MNHEY and CDR2 SMNVEV (reference sequence). Trimming at V came to 3 bases and at J to 10 bases, leaving 10 bases not matched to a gene. The CDR3 covers 15 residues.

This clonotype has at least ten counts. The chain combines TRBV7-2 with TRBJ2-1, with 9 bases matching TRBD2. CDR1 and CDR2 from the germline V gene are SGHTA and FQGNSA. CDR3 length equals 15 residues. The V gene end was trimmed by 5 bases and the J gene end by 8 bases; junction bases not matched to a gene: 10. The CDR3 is CASSPTGTSNHEQFF. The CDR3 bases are TGTGCCAGCAGCCCCACCGGGACTAGCAACCATGAGCAGTTCTTC.

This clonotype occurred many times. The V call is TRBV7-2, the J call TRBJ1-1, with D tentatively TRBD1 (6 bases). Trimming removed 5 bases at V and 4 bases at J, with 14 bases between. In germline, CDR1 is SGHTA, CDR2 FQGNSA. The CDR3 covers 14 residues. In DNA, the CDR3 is TGTGCCAGCAGCCCTCAACAGGGAGGCACTGAAGCTTTCTTT. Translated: CASSPQQGGTEAFF.

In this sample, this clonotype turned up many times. The DNA of the CDR3 is TGTGCCAGCAGCTTAGTAGTGGTCGGCTACACCTTC. Residues: CASSLVVVGYTF. The chain recombines TRBV7-9 with TRBJ1-2, with no clear D. The germline V gene has CDR1 SEHNR and CDR2 FQNEAQ (reference sequence). This CDR3 has 12 amino acids. Trimming pared 1 base from V and 8 bases from J, leaving 8 bases between.